Following are 2 T cell receptor beta chains from one sample sequenced in a study of blood T cell repertoires in COVID-19. Assay used: immunoSEQ multiplex PCR; TCRdb lists only in-frame clones, some missing. The table has about 55,000 clones, about four fifths seen once. The sample was peripheral blood. The receptors stem from an older woman with acute or convalescent COVID-19.

The chain joins TRBV19 to TRBJ2-3; a possible D gene is TRBD1 (5 bases). Deletions cut 7 bases from V and 2 bases from J, with 16 bases between. The germline V gene has CDR1 LNHDA and CDR2 SQIVND (reference sequence). The CDR3 has 15 amino acids. CDR3 loop: CASTRDSRVTDTQYF. CDR3 sequence (DNA): TGTGCCAGTACCAGAGACAGCAGGGTCACAGATACGCAGTATTTT.

The chain has TRBV7-2 and TRBJ2-7; D may be TRBD2 (6 bases). CDR3 length: 14 amino acids. Trimming took 5 bases from V and 0 from J, leaving 11 bases between them. Germline V gene lookup returns CDR1 SGHTA and CDR2 FQGNSA. The CDR3 sequence is CASSLTTSSYEQYF. CDR3 DNA sequence: TGTGCCAGCAGCCTAACGACTAGCTCCTACGAGCAGTACTTC. Combining the CDR3 with reference TRBV7-2 and TRBJ2-7 gives the whole variable domain GAGVSQSPSNKVTEKGKDVELRCDPISGHTALYWYRQSLGQGLEFLIYFQGNSAPDKSGLPSDRFSAERTGGSVSTLTIQRTQQEDSAVYLCASSLTTSSYEQYFGPGTRLTVT.